This passage covers 2 T cell receptor beta chains from one sample sequenced in a study of T-cell reconstitution after alpha-beta-depleted transplantation in children. For TCRbeta, the library was prepared with unique molecular identifiers. TCRdb re-derived calls from the PCR reads in MiXCR, one entry per CDR3 protein. The sample records about 610,000 distinct CDR3 sequences, roughly a tenth being singletons. The sample here was PBMCs from the stem cell graft donor, taken from the stem cell graft. These receptors all stem from a human donor who donated a stem cell graft to a child with acute myeloid leukemia.

This clonotype was detected a few times. The rearrangement uses TRBV12-3 or TRBV12-4 and TRBJ2-3; 8 bases are a match to TRBD2. The V gene end was trimmed by 5 bases and the J gene end by 3 bases; junction bases not matched to a gene: 13. CDR3 size: 17 residues. The DNA for the CDR3 is TGTGCCAGCAGTCCTCTCCGCCGGGAGGGCCTAACAGATACGCAGTATTTT. Amino acids: CASSPLRREGLTDTQYF.

The table lists this clonotype with a few counts. The chain is built from TRBV10-3 and TRBJ1-2, with D unresolved. This CDR3 contains 14 residues. Germline V lookup: CDR1 ENHRY, CDR2 SYGVKD. With 6 bases removed from V and 0 bases from J, the gap between germline ends came to 11 bases. For the CDR3, the DNA is TGTGCCATCAGGGCGGACGGAACTAACTATGGCTACACCTTC. It is translated as CAIRADGTNYGYTF.